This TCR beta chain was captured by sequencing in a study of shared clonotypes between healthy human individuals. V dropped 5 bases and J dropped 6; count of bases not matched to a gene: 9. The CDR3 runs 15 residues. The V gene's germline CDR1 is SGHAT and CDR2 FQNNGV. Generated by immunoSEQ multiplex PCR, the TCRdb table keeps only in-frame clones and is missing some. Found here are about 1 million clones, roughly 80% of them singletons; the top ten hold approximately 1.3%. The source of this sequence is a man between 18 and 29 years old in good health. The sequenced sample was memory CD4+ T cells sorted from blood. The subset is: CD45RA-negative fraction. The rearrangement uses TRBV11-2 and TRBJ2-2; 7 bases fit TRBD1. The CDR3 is CASSRTGLGAGELFF. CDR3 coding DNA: TGTGCCAGCAGCCGGACAGGTCTTGGAGCCGGGGAGCTGTTTTTT.